This is a list of T cell receptor beta chains from one sample in a study of early T cells in non-severe SARS-CoV-2 infection. One entry per CDR3 protein, called by TCRdb with MiXCR from the 5' RACE reads. The table shows some 50,000 distinct CDR3 sequences, with approximately 5.9% occurring only once. The source material was whole blood, sampled at baseline. These TCRs come from an adult who was a healthcare worker with PCR-confirmed SARS-CoV-2 infection or an uninfected control (not recorded which). Both conserved end residues are part of each CDR3. Each record gives: clone size, D gene, V gene, J gene, CDR3 DNA, CDR3 protein. A D gene is named only where the DNA matches it firmly. A row's size may be missing; if present it is once, few, many or a size class.

clone_size: many; d_call: .; v_call: TRBV27; j_call: TRBJ2-7; cdr3_nt: TGTGCCAGCAGTTGGGGGGGCCGCGGGTACGAGCAGTACTTC; cdr3_aa: CASSWGGRGYEQYF
clone_size: many; d_call: .; v_call: TRBV5-1; j_call: TRBJ2-1; cdr3_nt: TGCGCCAGCAGCTTGGCTGGCGGGACATACAATGAGCAGTTCTTC; cdr3_aa: CASSLAGGTYNEQFF
clone_size: many; d_call: .; v_call: TRBV18; j_call: TRBJ2-3; cdr3_nt: TGTGCCAGCTCACCACCGGGACAAAGCACAGATACGCAGTATTTT; cdr3_aa: CASSPPGQSTDTQYF
clone_size: many; d_call: TRBD1; v_call: TRBV19; j_call: TRBJ2-2; cdr3_nt: TGTGCCAGTAGCACCCCGACAGGGGGCGCGGGCGGGGAGCTGTTTTTT; cdr3_aa: CASSTPTGGAGGELFF
clone_size: many; d_call: .; v_call: TRBV20-1; j_call: TRBJ2-1; cdr3_nt: TGCAGTAAACACGGACTCGCTGGTGCCTACAATGAGCAGTTCTTC; cdr3_aa: CSKHGLAGAYNEQFF
clone_size: .; d_call: .; v_call: TRBV20-1; j_call: TRBJ2-7; cdr3_nt: TGCAGTGCTAGACGCGGGGAACAGGGTAGGGAGCAGTACTTC; cdr3_aa: CSARRGEQGREQYF
clone_size: .; d_call: TRBD1; v_call: TRBV27; j_call: TRBJ2-7; cdr3_nt: TGTGCCAGCAGTTTAACAGGGGGCGTCGAGCAGTACTTC; cdr3_aa: CASSLTGGVEQYF
clone_size: many; d_call: .; v_call: TRBV12-3/TRBV12-4; j_call: TRBJ2-1; cdr3_nt: TGTGCCAGCAGTCCGATGAGGGCAAGTTACAATGAGCAGTTCTTC; cdr3_aa: CASSPMRASYNEQFF
clone_size: many; d_call: .; v_call: TRBV21-1; j_call: TRBJ1-5; cdr3_nt: TGTGCCAGCAGCAAAGGGGGGCCCGGGGGCACTCAGCCCCAGCATTTT; cdr3_aa: CASSKGGPGGTQPQHF
clone_size: .; d_call: TRBD1; v_call: TRBV30; j_call: TRBJ1-4; cdr3_nt: TGTGCCTGGTCCCCAGAGCGGGGGACAGGGTTGGGGAGGAAACTGTTTTTT; cdr3_aa: CAWSPERGTGLGRKLFF
clone_size: many; d_call: .; v_call: TRBV28; j_call: TRBJ1-5; cdr3_nt: TGTGCCAGCAGTCTGGACAGACGGAATCAGCCCCAGCATTTT; cdr3_aa: CASSLDRRNQPQHF
clone_size: many; d_call: .; v_call: TRBV6-6; j_call: TRBJ1-6; cdr3_nt: TGTGCCAGCAGTTTCGTGCCTAGCTCCTATAATTCACCCCTCCACTTT; cdr3_aa: CASSFVPSSYNSPLHF
clone_size: many; d_call: .; v_call: TRBV12-3/TRBV12-4; j_call: TRBJ2-1; cdr3_nt: TGTGCCAGCAGGCGTGACTCCAATGAGCAGTTCTTC; cdr3_aa: CASRRDSNEQFF
clone_size: .; d_call: .; v_call: TRBV7-9; j_call: TRBJ2-2; cdr3_nt: TGTGCCAGCAGCCTTTCTAGCGTGGACACCGGGGAGCTGTTTTTT; cdr3_aa: CASSLSSVDTGELFF
clone_size: many; d_call: .; v_call: TRBV29-1; j_call: TRBJ2-5; cdr3_nt: TGCAGCGTTGAAGATGGTTTCGGTGTGGGTGAGACCCAGTACTTC; cdr3_aa: CSVEDGFGVGETQYF
clone_size: many; d_call: .; v_call: TRBV10-3; j_call: TRBJ2-6; cdr3_nt: TGTGCCATCAGTGATGGGGAGACTGGGGCCAACGTCCTGACTTTC; cdr3_aa: CAISDGETGANVLTF
clone_size: few; d_call: TRBD1; v_call: TRBV3-1; j_call: TRBJ2-1; cdr3_nt: TGTGCCAGCAGCCAAGACCCCGGGACAGGGTTTGAGCAGTTCTTC; cdr3_aa: CASSQDPGTGFEQFF
clone_size: .; d_call: .; v_call: TRBV12-3/TRBV12-4; j_call: TRBJ1-4; cdr3_nt: TGTGCTATCCAGGGGCTTAATGAAAAACTGTTTTTT; cdr3_aa: CAIQGLNEKLFF
clone_size: .; d_call: TRBD1; v_call: TRBV29-1; j_call: TRBJ2-7; cdr3_nt: TGCAGCGTCGGGACAGCCATCTCCTACGAGCAGTACTTC; cdr3_aa: CSVGTAISYEQYF
clone_size: many; d_call: TRBD1; v_call: TRBV29-1; j_call: TRBJ2-7; cdr3_nt: TGCAGTGCTACAGGGGACCGATACGAGCAGTACTTC; cdr3_aa: CSATGDRYEQYF
clone_size: many; d_call: .; v_call: TRBV27; j_call: TRBJ1-5; cdr3_nt: TGTGCCAGTGTTGGGGGGGACAATCAGCCCCAGCATTTT; cdr3_aa: CASVGGDNQPQHF
clone_size: few; d_call: TRBD2; v_call: TRBV20-1; j_call: TRBJ2-7; cdr3_nt: TGCAGTGCTATTAGAACTAGCGGATACGAGCAGTACTTC; cdr3_aa: CSAIRTSGYEQYF
clone_size: .; d_call: .; v_call: TRBV5-1; j_call: TRBJ2-1; cdr3_nt: TGCGCCAGCGGTTCGCTGGGTCCATACAATGAGCAGTTCTTC; cdr3_aa: CASGSLGPYNEQFF
clone_size: many; d_call: TRBD2; v_call: TRBV6-4; j_call: TRBJ2-3; cdr3_nt: TGTGCCAGCAGGCTGACTAGCGGGAGCTCAGATACGCAGTATTTT; cdr3_aa: CASRLTSGSSDTQYF
clone_size: many; d_call: TRBD1; v_call: TRBV28; j_call: TRBJ2-7; cdr3_nt: TGTGCCAGCAGTTTATTAGGGCAGGGGGACGACGAGCAGTACTTC; cdr3_aa: CASSLLGQGDDEQYF
clone_size: many; d_call: .; v_call: TRBV29-1; j_call: TRBJ1-1; cdr3_nt: TGCAGCGTTTTTTACGGACAGCTTAACACTGAAGCTTTCTTT; cdr3_aa: CSVFYGQLNTEAFF
clone_size: .; d_call: .; v_call: TRBV7-9; j_call: TRBJ2-7; cdr3_nt: TGTGCCAGCAGCTTAGGGGCTGCCGGCGAGCAGTACTTC; cdr3_aa: CASSLGAAGEQYF